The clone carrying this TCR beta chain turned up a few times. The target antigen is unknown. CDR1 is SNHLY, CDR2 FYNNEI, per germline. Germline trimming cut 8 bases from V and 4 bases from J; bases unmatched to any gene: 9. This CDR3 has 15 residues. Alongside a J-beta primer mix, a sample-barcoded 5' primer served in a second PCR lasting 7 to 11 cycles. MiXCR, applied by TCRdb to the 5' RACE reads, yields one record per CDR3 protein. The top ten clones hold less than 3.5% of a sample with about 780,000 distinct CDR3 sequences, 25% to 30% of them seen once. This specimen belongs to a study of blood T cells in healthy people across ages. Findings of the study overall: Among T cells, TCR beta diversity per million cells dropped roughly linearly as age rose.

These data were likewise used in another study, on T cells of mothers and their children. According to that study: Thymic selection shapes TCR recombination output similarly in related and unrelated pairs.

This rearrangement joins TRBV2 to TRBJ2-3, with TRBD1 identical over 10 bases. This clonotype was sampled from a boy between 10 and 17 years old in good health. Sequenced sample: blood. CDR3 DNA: TGTGCCAGCGCCCGGGACAGGGGAGTAGCAGATACGCAGTATTTT. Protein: CASARDRGVADTQYF.